This TCR beta chain stems from a study of T-cell memory formation after mild COVID-19. Germline V gene sequence: CDR1 MNHNS, CDR2 SASEGT. Trimming took 7 bases from V and 5 from J; bases not matched to a gene: 6. The CDR3 runs 13 residues. The table lists this clonotype with a few counts. Via MiXCR, TCRdb re-called the 5' RACE reads, giving one row per CDR3 protein. The data contain 300,000 to 350,000 distinct CDR3 sequences, roughly an eighth of them singletons. Sequenced sample: PBMCs or a T cell subset sorted from them (not recorded which). The chain recombines TRBV6-1 with TRBJ2-5, with 8 positions matching TRBD1. The receptor was derived from a young man who had mild COVID-19 (a few samples of this study predate the infection). Cell type and time point are not known. CDR3 sequence reads: CASTTHRGETQYF. CDR3 DNA sequence: TGTGCCAGCACCACGCACAGGGGGGAGACCCAGTACTTC.